This T cell receptor (beta chain) was sequenced in a study of blood T cell repertoires in COVID-19. Whole-study context: In each case, the material was cDNA or gDNA derived from T cells, B-cell-depleted T cells, or PBMCs.

Participants were placed into cohorts based on the clinical history they reported. This clone was found once. Profiling relied on immunoSEQ multiplex PCR, and the TCRdb table lists in-frame clones only, not all of them. There are a few hundred thousand clones in the sample; over 80% occur only once, and about 9.4% lies in the top ten. This CDR3 contains 13 residues. V lost 3 bases and J 11 bases, leaving 16 bases between the germline ends. The germline V gene has CDR1 GTSNPN and CDR2 SVGIG (reference sequence). The specimen sequenced was PBMCs or T cells enriched from blood (not recorded which). The sequence was collected from a young man with acute COVID-19. The genes are TRBV30 and TRBJ1-4, with D unresolved. The DNA for the CDR3 is TGTGCCTGGAGAAATCCGCCGGGCGGGAAACTGTTTTTT. As protein: CAWRNPPGGKLFF.